The source of this T cell receptor beta chain is a study of T-cell reconstitution after alpha-beta-depleted transplantation in children. Broader study findings: Surviving recipient cells, namely T cells and thymic progenitors, were the source of high day-60 TCRbeta diversity in some patients. Several hundred expanded graft clones reportedly supplied alpha-beta T cells about two months after transplant.

This clonotype was counted ten times or more. The antigen remains unidentified. The V gene's germline CDR1 is MNHEY and CDR2 SMNVEV (reference sequence). This CDR3 comprises 15 residues. V gave up 6 bases and J gave up 1 base, with 15 bases separating them. The TCRbeta library incorporated unique molecular identifiers. One entry per CDR3 protein, called by TCRdb with MiXCR from the PCR reads. The table includes roughly 100,000 distinct CDR3 sequences, around 5.9% detected once. V gene TRBV27 combines with J gene TRBJ1-2; TRBD1 might be the D (6 bases). The input for sequencing was PBMCs, mostly from graft donor cells, taken 60 days after TCRalphabeta/CD19-depleted stem cell transplant. The receptor was isolated from a female patient between 2 and 15 years old who had a stem cell transplant for Fanconi anemia, so the T cells may come from the graft donor. This CDR3 reads CASRLRTDFNYGYTF. In DNA, the CDR3 is TGTGCCAGCAGGTTAAGGACAGACTTTAACTATGGCTACACCTTC.